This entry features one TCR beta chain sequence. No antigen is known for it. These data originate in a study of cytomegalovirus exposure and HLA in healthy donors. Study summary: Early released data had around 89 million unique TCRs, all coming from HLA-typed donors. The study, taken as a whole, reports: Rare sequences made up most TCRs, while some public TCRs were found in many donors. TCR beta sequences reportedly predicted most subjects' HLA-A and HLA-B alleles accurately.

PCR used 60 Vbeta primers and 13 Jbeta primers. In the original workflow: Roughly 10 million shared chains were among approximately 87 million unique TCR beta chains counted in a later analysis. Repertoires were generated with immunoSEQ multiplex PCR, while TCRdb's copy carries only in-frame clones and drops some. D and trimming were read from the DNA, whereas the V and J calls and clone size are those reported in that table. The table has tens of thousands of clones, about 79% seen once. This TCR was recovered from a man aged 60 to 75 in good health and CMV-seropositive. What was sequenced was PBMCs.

In nucleotides, the CDR3 is TGTGCCAGCAGCTTCCTACAGGGGTTAGAAGCTTTCTTT. It encodes CASSFLQGLEAFF. The chain couples TRBV11-2 to TRBJ1-1; 7 positions agree with TRBD1. CDR3 length: 13 residues. Germline V gives CDR1 SGHAT, CDR2 FQNNGV. J gave up 8 bases and V 3 bases, and 6 bases lay outside the gene matches.